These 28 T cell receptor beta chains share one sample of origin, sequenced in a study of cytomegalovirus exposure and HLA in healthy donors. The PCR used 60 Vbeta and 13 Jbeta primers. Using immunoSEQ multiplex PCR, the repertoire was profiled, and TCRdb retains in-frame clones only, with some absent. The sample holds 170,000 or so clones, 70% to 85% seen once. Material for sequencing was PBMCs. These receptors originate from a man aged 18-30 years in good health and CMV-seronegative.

Here the CDR3 DNA reads TGTGCCAGCTCACCGGACAGGGGATGGACTGAAGCTTTCTTT. Its protein product is CASSPDRGWTEAFF. The chain has TRBV18 and TRBJ1-1; 9 nucleotides match TRBD1. V was pared by 3 bases and J by 5 bases, with 4 bases of the junction left unmatched. The CDR3 runs to 14 residues. Germline V gene data show CDR1 as KGHSH and CDR2 as LQKENI.

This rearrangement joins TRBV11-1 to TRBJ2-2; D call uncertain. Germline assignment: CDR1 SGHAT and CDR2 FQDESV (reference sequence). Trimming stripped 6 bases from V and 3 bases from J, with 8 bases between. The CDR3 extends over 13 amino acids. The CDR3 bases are TGTGCCAGCAGTAAAGCGTACACCGGGGAGCTGTTTTTT. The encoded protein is CASSKAYTGELFF.

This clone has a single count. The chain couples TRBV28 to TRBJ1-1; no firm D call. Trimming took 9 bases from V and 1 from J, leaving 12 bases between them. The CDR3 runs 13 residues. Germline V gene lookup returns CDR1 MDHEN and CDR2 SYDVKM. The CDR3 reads CASGRDGNTEAFF. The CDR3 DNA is TGTGCCAGTGGTCGAGATGGGAACACTGAAGCTTTCTTT.

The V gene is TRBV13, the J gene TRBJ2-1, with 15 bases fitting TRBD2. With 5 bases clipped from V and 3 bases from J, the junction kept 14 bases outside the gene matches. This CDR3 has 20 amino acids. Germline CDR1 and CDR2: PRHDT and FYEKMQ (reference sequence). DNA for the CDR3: TGTGCCAGCAGCACACAGGGTAGGACTAGCGGGAGGGTTGTCTACAATGAGCAGTTCTTC. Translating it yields CASSTQGRTSGRVVYNEQFF.

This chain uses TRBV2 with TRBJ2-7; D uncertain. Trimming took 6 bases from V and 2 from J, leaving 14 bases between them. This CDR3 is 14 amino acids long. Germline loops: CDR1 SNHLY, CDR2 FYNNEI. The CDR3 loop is CASSVPGSAYEQYF. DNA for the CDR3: TGTGCCAGCAGCGTTCCCGGGTCCGCCTACGAGCAGTACTTC.

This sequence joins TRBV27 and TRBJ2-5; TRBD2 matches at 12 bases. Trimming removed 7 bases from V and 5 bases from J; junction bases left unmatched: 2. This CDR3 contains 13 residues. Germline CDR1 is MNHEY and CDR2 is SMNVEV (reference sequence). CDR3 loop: CASTGTSGETQYF. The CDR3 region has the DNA TGTGCCAGCACCGGGACTAGCGGGGAGACCCAGTACTTC.

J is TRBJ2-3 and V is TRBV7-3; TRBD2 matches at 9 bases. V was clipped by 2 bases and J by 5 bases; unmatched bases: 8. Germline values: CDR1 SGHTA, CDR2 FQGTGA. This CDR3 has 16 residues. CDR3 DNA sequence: TGTGCCAGCAGCTTACTGGGTGCGGGGGGGGAAGATACGCAGTATTTT. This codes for CASSLLGAGGEDTQYF. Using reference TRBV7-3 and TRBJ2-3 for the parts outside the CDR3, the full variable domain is GAGVSQTPSNKVTEKGKYVELRCDPISGHTALYWYRQSLGQGPEFLIYFQGTGAADDSGLPNDRFFAVRPEGSVSTLKIQRTERGDSAVYLCASSLLGAGGEDTQYFGPGTRLTVL.

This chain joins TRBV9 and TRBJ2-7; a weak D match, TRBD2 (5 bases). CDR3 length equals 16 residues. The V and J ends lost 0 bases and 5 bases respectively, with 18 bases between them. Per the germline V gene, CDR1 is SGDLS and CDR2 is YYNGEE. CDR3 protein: CASSVERSGRNDEQYF. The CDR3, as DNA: TGTGCCAGCAGCGTAGAGCGGTCGGGCCGAAATGACGAGCAGTACTTC.

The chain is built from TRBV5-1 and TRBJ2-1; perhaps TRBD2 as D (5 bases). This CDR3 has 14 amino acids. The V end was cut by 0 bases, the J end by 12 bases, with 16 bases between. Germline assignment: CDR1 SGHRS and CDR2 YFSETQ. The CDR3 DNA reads TGCGCCAGCAGCTTGGTTCCCAGGAGGAGCTGGCAGTTCTTC. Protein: CASSLVPRRSWQFF.

The CDR3 loop is CASSVVIGGGTDTQYF. The CDR3 DNA reads TGTGCCAGCAGCGTAGTTATCGGAGGGGGCACAGATACGCAGTATTTT. The chain employs TRBV9 and TRBJ2-3, with a tentative D call TRBD2 (6 bases). The CDR3 contains 16 residues. CDR1 is SGDLS and CDR2 is YYNGEE in the germline V gene. The V end lost 0 bases, the J end lost 1 base, and 12 bases lay between the germline ends.

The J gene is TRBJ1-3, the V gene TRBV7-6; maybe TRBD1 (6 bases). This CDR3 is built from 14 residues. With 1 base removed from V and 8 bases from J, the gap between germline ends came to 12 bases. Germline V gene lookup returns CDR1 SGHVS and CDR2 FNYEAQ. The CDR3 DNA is TGTGCCAGCAGCTTAGTCTCAGGGGTTGACACCATATATTTT. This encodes CASSLVSGVDTIYF.

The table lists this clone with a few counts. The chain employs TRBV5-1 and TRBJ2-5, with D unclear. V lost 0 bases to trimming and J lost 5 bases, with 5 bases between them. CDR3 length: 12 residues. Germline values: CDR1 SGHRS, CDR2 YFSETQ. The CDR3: CASSLAMETQYF. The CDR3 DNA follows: TGCGCCAGCAGCTTGGCCATGGAGACCCAGTACTTC.

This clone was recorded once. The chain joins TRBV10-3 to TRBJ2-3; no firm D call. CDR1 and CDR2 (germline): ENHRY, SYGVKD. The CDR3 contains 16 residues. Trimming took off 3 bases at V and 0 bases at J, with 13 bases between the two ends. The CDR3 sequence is CAISEVGRGSTDTQYF. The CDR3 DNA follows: TGTGCCATCAGTGAAGTTGGCCGCGGTAGCACAGATACGCAGTATTTT.

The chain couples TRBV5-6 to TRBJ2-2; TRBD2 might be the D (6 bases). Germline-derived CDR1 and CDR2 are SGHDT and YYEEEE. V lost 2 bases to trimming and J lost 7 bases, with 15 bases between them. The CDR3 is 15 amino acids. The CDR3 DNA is TGTGCCAGCAGCTTTGCTAGCGCACTCGTCGGGGAGCTGTTTTTT. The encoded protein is CASSFASALVGELFF.

CDR3 amino acids: CASSPGFQETQYF. The CDR3 DNA reads as TGTGCCAGCAGTCCAGGGTTTCAAGAGACCCAGTACTTC. This sequence joins TRBV6-5 and TRBJ2-5, with D maybe TRBD1 (5 bases). In germline, CDR1 is MNHEY, CDR2 SVGAGI. CDR3 length equals 13 residues. V was shortened by 5 bases and J by 2 bases, with 9 bases between the two germline ends.

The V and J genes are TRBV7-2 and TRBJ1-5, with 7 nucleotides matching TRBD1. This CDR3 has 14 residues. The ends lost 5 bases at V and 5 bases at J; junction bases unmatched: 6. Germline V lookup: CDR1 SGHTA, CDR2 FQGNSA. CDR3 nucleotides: TGTGCCAGCAGCCAGACAGGGAGGTATCAGCCCCAGCATTTT. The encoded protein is CASSQTGRYQPQHF. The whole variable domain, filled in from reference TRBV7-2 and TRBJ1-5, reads GAGVSQSPSNKVTEKGKDVELRCDPISGHTALYWYRQSLGQGLEFLIYFQGNSAPDKSGLPSDRFSAERTGGSVSTLTIQRTQQEDSAVYLCASSQTGRYQPQHFGDGTRLSIL.

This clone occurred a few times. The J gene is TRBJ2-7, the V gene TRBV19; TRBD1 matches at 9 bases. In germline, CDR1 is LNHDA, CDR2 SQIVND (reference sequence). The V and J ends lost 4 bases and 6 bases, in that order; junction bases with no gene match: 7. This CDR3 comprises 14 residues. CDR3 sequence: CASSRRGQGREQYF. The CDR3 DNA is TGTGCCAGTAGTAGACGGGGACAGGGACGCGAGCAGTACTTC.

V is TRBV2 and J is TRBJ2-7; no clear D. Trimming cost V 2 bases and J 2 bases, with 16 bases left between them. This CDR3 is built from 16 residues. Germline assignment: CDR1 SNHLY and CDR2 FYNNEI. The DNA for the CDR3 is TGTGCCAGCAGTGAACAATGGGCCGATCTTCCCTACGAGCAGTACTTC. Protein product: CASSEQWADLPYEQYF. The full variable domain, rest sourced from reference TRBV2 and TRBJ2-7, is EPEVTQTPSHQVTQMGQEVILRCVPISNHLYFYWYRQILGQKVEFLVSFYNNEISEKSEIFDDQFSVERPDGSNFTLKIRSTKLEDSAMYFCASSEQWADLPYEQYFGPGTRLTVT.

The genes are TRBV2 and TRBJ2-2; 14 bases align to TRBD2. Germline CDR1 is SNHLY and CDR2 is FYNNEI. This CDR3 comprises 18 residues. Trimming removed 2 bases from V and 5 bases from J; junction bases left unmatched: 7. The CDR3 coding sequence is TGTGCCAGCAGTGAACCCGGACTAGCGGGAGGCGGTACCGGGGAGCTGTTTTTT. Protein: CASSEPGLAGGGTGELFF.

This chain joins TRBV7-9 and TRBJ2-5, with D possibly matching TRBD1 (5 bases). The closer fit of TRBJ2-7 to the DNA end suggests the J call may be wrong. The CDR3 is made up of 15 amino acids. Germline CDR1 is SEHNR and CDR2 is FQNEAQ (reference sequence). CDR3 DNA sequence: TGTGCCAGCAGCCCTTGGACAAATCACTACTACGAGCAGTACTTC. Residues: CASSPWTNHYYEQYF.

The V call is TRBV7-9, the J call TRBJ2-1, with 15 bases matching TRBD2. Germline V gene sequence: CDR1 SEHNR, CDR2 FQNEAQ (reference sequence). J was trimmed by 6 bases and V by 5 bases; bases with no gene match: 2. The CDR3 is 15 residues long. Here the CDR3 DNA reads TGTGCCAGCAGCCGGGGACTAGCGGGGGGCAATGAGCAGTTCTTC. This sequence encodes CASSRGLAGGNEQFF.

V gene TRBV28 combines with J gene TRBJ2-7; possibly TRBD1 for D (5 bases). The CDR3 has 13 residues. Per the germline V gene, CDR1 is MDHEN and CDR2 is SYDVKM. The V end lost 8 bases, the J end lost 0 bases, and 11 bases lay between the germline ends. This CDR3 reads CASLDSHSYEQYF. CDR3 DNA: TGTGCCAGCTTAGACAGTCACTCCTACGAGCAGTACTTC.

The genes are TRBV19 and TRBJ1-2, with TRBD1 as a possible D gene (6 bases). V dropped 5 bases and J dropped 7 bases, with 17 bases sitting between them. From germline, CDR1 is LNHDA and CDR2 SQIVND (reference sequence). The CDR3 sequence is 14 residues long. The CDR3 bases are TGTGCCAGTAGTTCCCTCGGGGGGGGCAGTGGCTACACCTTC. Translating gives CASSSLGGGSGYTF.

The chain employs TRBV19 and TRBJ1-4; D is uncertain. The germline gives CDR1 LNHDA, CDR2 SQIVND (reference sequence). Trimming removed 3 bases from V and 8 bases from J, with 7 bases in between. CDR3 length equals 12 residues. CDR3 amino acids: CASSIGEEKLFF. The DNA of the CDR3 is TGTGCCAGTAGTATTGGGGAGGAAAAACTGTTTTTT.

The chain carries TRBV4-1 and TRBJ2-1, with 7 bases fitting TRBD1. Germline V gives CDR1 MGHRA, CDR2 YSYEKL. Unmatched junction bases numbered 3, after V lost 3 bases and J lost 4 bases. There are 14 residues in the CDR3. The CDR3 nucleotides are TGCGCCAGCAGCCATGGACAGGTGTACAATGAGCAGTTCTTC. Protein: CASSHGQVYNEQFF.

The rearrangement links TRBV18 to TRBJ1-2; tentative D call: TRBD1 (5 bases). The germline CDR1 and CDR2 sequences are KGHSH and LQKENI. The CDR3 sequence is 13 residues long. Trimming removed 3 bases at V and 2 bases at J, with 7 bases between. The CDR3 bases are TGTGCCAGCTCACCGCGGGACAACTATGGCTACACCTTC. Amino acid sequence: CASSPRDNYGYTF.

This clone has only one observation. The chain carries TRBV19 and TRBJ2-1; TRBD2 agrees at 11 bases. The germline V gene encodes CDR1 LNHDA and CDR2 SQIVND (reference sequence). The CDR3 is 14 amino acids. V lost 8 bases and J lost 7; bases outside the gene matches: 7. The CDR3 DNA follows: TGTGCCAGTCGGCTAGCGGGAGGCCGAAATGAGCAGTTCTTC. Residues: CASRLAGGRNEQFF. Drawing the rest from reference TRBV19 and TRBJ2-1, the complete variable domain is DGGITQSPKYLFRKEGQNVTLSCEQNLNHDAMYWYRQDPGQGLRLIYYSQIVNDFQKGDIAEGYSVSREKKESFPLTVTSAQKNPTAFYLCASRLAGGRNEQFFGPGTRLTVL.

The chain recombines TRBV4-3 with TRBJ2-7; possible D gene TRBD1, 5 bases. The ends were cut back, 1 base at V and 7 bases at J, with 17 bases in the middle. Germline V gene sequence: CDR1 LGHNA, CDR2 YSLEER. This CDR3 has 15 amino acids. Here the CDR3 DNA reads TGCGCCAGCAGCCAAGGGTGGCAGGGCGGTCAAGAGCAGTACTTC. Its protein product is CASSQGWQGGQEQYF.